These 25 T cell receptor beta chains were sequenced from one sample in a study of CD8 T cells in ankylosing spondylitis. Study-level points and caveats: It appeared that ankylosing spondylitis blood was characterized by a TCR beta motif of under ten highly homologous variants.

TCRdb itself ran the 5' RACE reads through MiXCR, one entry per CDR3 protein. The table includes about 220,000 distinct CDR3 sequences, about 17% detected once. No antigen has been identified for these receptors. The sample comprised blood, either unsorted or a sorted T cell fraction (not recorded which). The receptors originated from a male donor with ankylosing spondylitis.

This clonotype was picked up a small number of times. The chain couples TRBV5-1 to TRBJ2-3; D uncertain. The CDR3 contains 15 residues. Trimming stripped 4 bases from V and 6 bases from J, with 18 bases between. Germline assignment: CDR1 SGHRS and CDR2 YFSETQ. CDR3 residues: CASSGWTEIGDTQYF. The DNA of the CDR3 is TGCGCCAGCAGCGGCTGGACGGAGATTGGGGATACGCAGTATTTT.

The chain employs TRBV28 and TRBJ2-1, with D possibly TRBD2 on 5 matching bases. Deletions cut 2 bases from V and 4 bases from J, with 9 bases between. Germline assignment: CDR1 MDHEN and CDR2 SYDVKM. The CDR3 spans 14 residues. The CDR3 loop is CASSLEGTYNEQFF. In DNA, the CDR3 is TGTGCCAGCAGTTTAGAGGGAACGTACAATGAGCAGTTCTTC.

The CDR3 spells CASSPRTGGNEQFF. In DNA form, the CDR3 reads TGTGCCAGCAGCCCTCGGACAGGGGGCAATGAGCAGTTCTTC. The chain links TRBV7-6 to TRBJ2-1, with 10 positions matching TRBD1. CDR1 is SGHVS, CDR2 FNYEAQ, per germline. The CDR3 is 14 residues long. Losses at the gene ends were 5 bases for V and 6 bases for J; bases not matched to a gene: 4. The complete variable domain, with remaining parts taken from reference TRBV7-6 and TRBJ2-1, reads GAGVSQSPRYKVTKRGQDVALRCDPISGHVSLYWYRQALGQGPEFLTYFNYEAQQDKSGLPNDRFSAERPEGSISTLTIQRTEQRDSAMYRCASSPRTGGNEQFFGPGTRLTVL.

The gene calls are TRBV11-2 and TRBJ2-1; 12 nucleotides line up with TRBD2. V lost 6 bases to trimming and J lost 8 bases; unmatched junction nucleotides: 11. Germline-derived CDR1 and CDR2 are SGHAT and FQNNGV. There are 16 residues in the CDR3. CDR3 DNA: TGTGCCAGCAGTCGACTGACTAGCGGGAGTTACCATGAGCAGTTCTTC. Its protein product is CASSRLTSGSYHEQFF.

In DNA form, the CDR3 reads TGTGCCAGCAGTACGATGGGGACAATCAACATGAACACTGAAGCTTTCTTT. This codes for CASSTMGTINMNTEAFF. V and J are TRBV6-1 and TRBJ1-1; a weak D match, TRBD1 (6 bases). This CDR3 has 17 amino acids. Germline-derived CDR1 and CDR2 are MNHNS and SASEGT. The ends were cut back, 5 bases at V and 0 bases at J, with 19 bases in the middle.

The chain joins TRBV7-9 to TRBJ2-4; 8 nucleotides align to TRBD1. The CDR3 runs 15 residues. From germline, CDR1 is SEHNR and CDR2 FQNEAQ (reference sequence). J lost 8 bases, V lost 4 bases, and 10 bases had no gene match. CDR3 DNA: TGTGCCAGCAGCTCCGGGACAGGCCTAGTCTACATTCAGTACTTC. This gives the protein CASSSGTGLVYIQYF.

This clonotype has only a few counts. This sequence joins TRBV5-1 and TRBJ1-2; D gene unclear. The CDR3 runs 14 residues. Germline V CDR1 and CDR2: SGHRS, YFSETQ. Between the trimmed V and J ends, which lost 0 bases and 0 bases, there was a span of 6 bases. The CDR3 DNA reads TGCGCCAGCAGCTTGGGCCAGGCTAACTATGGCTACACCTTC. This gives the protein CASSLGQANYGYTF.

V is TRBV11-2 and J is TRBJ2-1; 13 positions match TRBD2. This CDR3 contains 20 residues. J lost 4 bases, V lost 0 bases, and 12 bases had no gene match. Germline CDR1 SGHAT, CDR2 FQNNGV. The CDR3: CASSLDDGTAGLAGYNEQFF. The DNA for the CDR3 is TGTGCCAGCAGCTTAGATGACGGGACAGCGGGACTAGCGGGATACAATGAGCAGTTCTTC.

The chain is built from TRBV11-2 and TRBJ2-1; D not resolved. Trimming cost V 5 bases and J 3 bases, with 26 bases left between them. Germline V gives CDR1 SGHAT, CDR2 FQNNGV. The CDR3 consists of 19 residues. The CDR3: CASSPSAAYTGARYNEQFF. The CDR3 DNA follows: TGTGCCAGCAGCCCCTCCGCCGCGTATACGGGCGCCCGCTACAATGAGCAGTTCTTC.

The chain uses TRBV7-2 and TRBJ2-1, with no clear D. Germline lookup yields CDR1 SGHTA and CDR2 FQGNSA. CDR3 length: 13 amino acids. Trimming removed 4 bases from V and 6 bases from J, with 10 bases in between. CDR3 in amino acids: CASSSPYVNEQFF. The CDR3 DNA reads TGTGCCAGCAGCTCCCCATATGTCAATGAGCAGTTCTTC.

This clonotype was seen only a few times. This chain uses TRBV12-3 or TRBV12-4 with TRBJ1-5, with 8 bases lining up with TRBD1. The J segment lost 5 bases and the V segment lost 4 bases, leaving 13 bases of the junction unmatched. This CDR3 comprises 17 residues. Here the CDR3 DNA reads TGTGCCAGCAGTTCAGCCGCTACAGGGGGTTCTTATCAGCCCCAGCATTTT. Its protein product is CASSSAATGGSYQPQHF.

The chain uses TRBV30 and TRBJ2-7; D perhaps matches TRBD2 (7 bases). The V and J ends lost 2 bases and 2 bases respectively, with 13 bases between them. The CDR3 consists of 14 residues. In germline, CDR1 is GTSNPN, CDR2 SVGIG (reference sequence). Here the CDR3 DNA reads TGTGCCTGGAGTAGTGTCGGGGGGCCCTACGAGCAGTACTTC. Residues: CAWSSVGGPYEQYF.

Many counts were recorded for this clonotype. The V gene is TRBV5-6, the J gene TRBJ2-7; possible D gene TRBD2, 6 bases. Germline V gene sequence: CDR1 SGHDT, CDR2 YYEEEE. This CDR3 has 14 amino acids. V was cut by 0 bases and J by 2 bases, with 9 bases left in between. The CDR3 DNA reads TGTGCCAGCAGCTTGGGGGGGGATACCTACGAGCAGTACTTC. It translates to CASSLGGDTYEQYF.

CDR3 coding DNA: TGTGCCAGCAGCCAAGATTCTCTCCTAGCGGGGGGGATCGAGCAGTACTTC. As protein: CASSQDSLLAGGIEQYF. The gene calls are TRBV4-2 and TRBJ2-7; the match to TRBD2 covers 12 bases. The CDR3 has 17 amino acids. Germline trimming cut 0 bases from V and 6 bases from J; bases unmatched to any gene: 9. Germline V gene data show CDR1 as LGHNA and CDR2 as YNFKEQ.

This clonotype came up many times. The chain has TRBV29-1 and TRBJ1-1; D gene ambiguous. CDR1 and CDR2 from the germline V gene are SQVTM and ANQGSEA. Trimming left V 4 bases short and J 6 bases short, with 15 bases between. The CDR3 sequence is 13 residues long. The CDR3 DNA reads as TGCAGCGTTGTTCGAGGCCTACTTCCTGAAGCTTTCTTT. It encodes CSVVRGLLPEAFF.

This chain uses TRBV6-2 or TRBV6-3 with TRBJ2-1; the D gene is possibly TRBD1 (5 bases). CDR1 MNHEY and CDR2 SVGEGT come from the germline V gene. This CDR3 comprises 14 residues. Trimming cost V 7 bases and J 0 bases, with 10 bases left between them. The DNA for the CDR3 is TGTGCCAGCACCCACAGGAGCTCCTACAATGAGCAGTTCTTC. Translating it yields CASTHRSSYNEQFF.

Only a few counts were recorded for this clonotype. This chain uses TRBV28 with TRBJ2-6; possibly TRBD1 or TRBD2 for D (5 bases each). Deletions cut 4 bases from V and 4 bases from J, with 14 bases between. The germline V gene has CDR1 MDHEN and CDR2 SYDVKM. The CDR3 covers 16 residues. The DNA of the CDR3 is TGTGCCAGCAGTTCCCGCTGGGGGACGGGGGCCAACGTCCTGACTTTC. Its translation is CASSSRWGTGANVLTF.

The V gene is TRBV12-3 or TRBV12-4, the J gene TRBJ1-4, with 8 bases fitting TRBD1. V was pared by 6 bases and J by 7 bases, with 13 bases of the junction left unmatched. The CDR3 consists of 16 residues. Written as DNA, the CDR3 is TGTGCCAGCAGGATAGAGGGTCAGGGGGCGCTTGAAAAACTGTTTTTT. This encodes CASRIEGQGALEKLFF.

V and J are TRBV28 and TRBJ2-7; 12 nucleotides align to TRBD2. The CDR3 sequence is 15 residues long. From germline, CDR1 is MDHEN and CDR2 SYDVKM. The V and J ends lost 4 bases and 4 bases, in that order; junction bases with no gene match: 5. In DNA form, the CDR3 reads TGTGCCAGCAGTTCCCACGGACTAGCGGGGTACGAGCAGTACTTC. Translation: CASSSHGLAGYEQYF.

This clonotype was detected only a few times. V usage is TRBV7-8 and J usage is TRBJ2-7, with D perhaps TRBD2 (6 bases). The CDR3 is 15 residues long. Deletions cut 5 bases from V and 2 bases from J, with 16 bases between. The germline CDR1 and CDR2 sequences are SGHVS and FQNEAQ. In DNA form, the CDR3 reads TGTGCCAGCAGCCCAACCGGGACTTTCACCTACGAGCAGTACTTC. Translation gives CASSPTGTFTYEQYF.

This clonotype was counted a few times. The V call is TRBV27, the J call TRBJ2-3; 10 bases match TRBD2. The CDR3 length is 18 residues. J lost 2 bases, V lost 1 base, and 9 bases had no gene match. The germline gives CDR1 MNHEY, CDR2 SMNVEV (reference sequence). CDR3: CASSLWPAGGRDTDTQYF. For the CDR3, the DNA is TGTGCCAGCAGTTTATGGCCAGCGGGAGGGCGGGACACAGATACGCAGTATTTT.

This rearrangement joins TRBV28 to TRBJ2-1; D is possibly TRBD2 (7 bases). Germline assignment: CDR1 MDHEN and CDR2 SYDVKM. The CDR3 has 14 amino acids. The V end lost 3 bases, the J end lost 7 bases, and 13 bases lay between the germline ends. The CDR3 reads CASSFGGLGNEQFF. The CDR3 DNA reads as TGTGCCAGCAGTTTCGGGGGGCTGGGGAATGAGCAGTTCTTC.

This clonotype was picked up many times. The CDR3 sequence: CASSSSGTEQFF. CDR3 DNA sequence: TGTGCCAGCAGCTCCTCCGGGACAGAGCAGTTCTTC. The chain has TRBV11-2 and TRBJ2-1, with D possibly matching TRBD1 (6 bases). Germline assignment: CDR1 SGHAT and CDR2 FQNNGV. This CDR3 is built from 12 residues. V was pared by 4 bases and J by 10 bases, with 11 bases between.

This clonotype was counted many times. The rearrangement joins TRBV29-1 to TRBJ2-7; D ambiguous. This CDR3 region has 12 residues. CDR1 is SQVTM, CDR2 ANQGSEA, per germline. V shed 2 bases and J shed 0 bases, with 5 bases lying between them. Here the CDR3 DNA reads TGCAGCGTTGAATCGAGCTCCTACGAGCAGTACTTC. Translated, it gives CSVESSSYEQYF.

This clonotype showed up just a few times. The chain carries TRBV12-3 or TRBV12-4 and TRBJ2-1, with TRBD2 as a possible D gene (6 bases). CDR3 length equals 11 residues. Trimming left V 3 bases short and J 13 bases short, with 10 bases between. As DNA, the CDR3 is TGTGCCAGCAGTTTCTCGGAGGGCCAGTTCTTC. Protein product: CASSFSEGQFF.